This T cell receptor (beta chain) is drawn from a study of cytotoxic CD8 clonotypes in ibrutinib-treated CLL. Profiling relied on immunoSEQ multiplex PCR, and the TCRdb table lists in-frame clones only, not all of them. This repertoire shows 150,000 or so clones, approximately 85% found once; its top ten account for under 2.5%. The CDR3 has 16 amino acids. The chain uses TRBV1 and TRBJ2-7; TRBD1, the table's D call, lacks a check against the DNA. TRBV1 is labeled a pseudogene. The specimen comprised PBMCs, sampled after 24 months of ibrutinib treatment. The receptor comes from a human donor with chronic lymphocytic leukemia. In DNA form, the CDR3 reads TGCACCAGCAGCCAGGAAACAGGGGGCCCACGATACGAGCAGTACTTC. Translation gives CTSSQETGGPRYEQYF.